This paragraph reports one T cell receptor (beta chain). What it binds is not known. This sample is drawn from a study of cytomegalovirus exposure and HLA in healthy donors. Study observations and caveats: In a later analysis, CMV-associated beta chains were mostly HLA-associated, it appeared. What a later analysis reportedly showed was that an Asian-associated ancestry cluster had fewer N-insertions than the approximately 700-donor mean. Likely technical artifact: a cluster of highly shared sequence variants.

Primers for the PCR totalled 60 Vbeta and 13 Jbeta. TCRdb's table, derived via immunoSEQ multiplex PCR, lists solely in-frame clones and lacks some. The sample gives about 130,000 clones, 80% to 90% of which show up once; roughly 2.6% is in the top ten. All the people who gave samples were healthy bone marrow donors. The CDR3 is 15 amino acids. V lost 6 bases and J 0 bases, leaving 15 bases between the germline ends. CDR1 is MNHNS and CDR2 is SASEGT in the germline V gene. The rearrangement links TRBV6-1 to TRBJ2-7; the D gene is possibly TRBD1 (7 bases). The sequenced sample was PBMCs. This TCR derives from a man aged 45-65 years in good health and CMV-seronegative. The CDR3 DNA is TGTGCCAGCAGGGCGGGACAGTATAGCTCCTACGAGCAGTACTTC. Translating it yields CASRAGQYSSYEQYF.